The text below deals with one TCR beta chain. Germline lookup yields CDR1 SGHDN and CDR2 FVKESK. V lost 1 base, J lost 2 bases, and 9 bases lay in between. CDR3 size: 14 residues. Participants were aged roughly 18 to 90 years, lived in around 25 US areas, and enrolled virtually. Participants were placed into cohorts based on the clinical history they reported. In the authors' workflow: Nucleated cell number was recorded as an estimate derived from reference gene primer amplification. The method was immunoSEQ multiplex PCR; TCRdb's version includes in-frame clones alone and lacks a portion of them. That table supplies the V and J calls and clone size; D and trimming were determined from the DNA. The sample records under 200,000 clones, about 85% being singletons. These data are taken from a study of blood T cell repertoires in COVID-19. The wider study: The samples span acute and convalescent COVID-19 from the United States, Italy and Spain.

This chain links TRBV14 with TRBJ2-7; no firm D call. This clonotype originated in a woman in her thirties or forties in a cohort exposed to, infected with or recovered from COVID-19 (not recorded which). Sample: PBMCs or T cells enriched from blood (not recorded which). The DNA of the CDR3 is TGTGCCAGCAGCCAAGGGTCACAGACCTACGAGCAGTACTTC. It translates to CASSQGSQTYEQYF.